This T cell receptor beta chain was documented in a study of glioma-infiltrating T cells (dated by TCRdb to 2016 to 2017). About the investigation overall: TCR alpha- and beta-chain repertoires were sequenced from glioma tissue, non-neoplastic brain tissue and matched peripheral blood mononuclear cells. Three low-grade glioma patients, fewer than 10 primary glioblastoma patients and three non-glioma patients contributing non-neoplastic brain tissue were included in the paired cohort. To measure how far tissue and blood T-cell populations diverged, each tissue-infiltrating repertoire was compared against the peripheral blood repertoire of the same patient.

TCR alpha and beta CDR3 regions were amplified with the iRepertoire nested amplicon-rescue multiplex PCR (arm-PCR) platform from RNA. The input for one-step reverse transcription and amplification was roughly 85-400 ng of tissue mRNA or PBMC total RNA. After bead purification, a secondary multiplex PCR added Illumina adapters, and libraries were gel-purified between 200 and 400 bp. Libraries carried internal 6-nucleotide barcodes used for demultiplexing. Sequencing of libraries was performed on an Illumina MiSeq with 2x220 or 2x250 nucleotide paired-end reads. The source study handled its data this way. FLASH 1.2.11 was used to merge paired reads, and BWA-MEM then aligned the reads to the GRCh37 human genome before TRA and TRB reads were extracted. V and J assignment used an IMGT-derived reference of cassette sequences and CDR3 motifs that included pseudogenes. Reads were translated in three frames, and productive CDR3s were defined by a C…FGXG motif without stop codons. Unique combinations of V-J cassette pair and CDR3 amino acid sequence were defined as clonotypes. Filtering of reads was based on Hamming distance, with the threshold set by the sequence error rate of each sample in mapped regions. The raw public reads went through TCRdb reprocessing: fastp at Q25, MiXCR clone calling, in-frame beta chains kept. Rows with one shared CDR3 protein collapse into an entry with the most common genes and DNA. Here the V and J calls rest on TCRdb's processing, not on the authors' analysis. The sample data list around 120,000 distinct CDR3 sequences, and around 25% of these were observed just once. 27% of the sample belongs to the ten largest clones.

This clonotype was observed at least ten times. No antigen is known for it. The input lacks base qualities; no much larger clone sits a single base away. Based on the germline V gene (reference sequence), the CDR1 and CDR2 sequences are MNHNY and SVGAGI. Trimming at the junction amounts to 2 bases on V and 3 bases on J, and the germline ends lie 8 bases apart. The CDR3 measures 14 amino acids from cysteine to phenylalanine. Only the CDR3 region is kept as DNA, spanning 42 bases read in frame from base 1. Beyond this particular receptor, the publication reports: In non-neoplastic patients, VJ-independent divergence between tissue and blood fell below expectation, whereas in all gliomas, and especially in low-grade gliomas, the divergence rose above expectation. The group comparisons were based on small numbers of patients: three non-neoplastic, three low-grade glioma and several glioblastoma patients. Only a very small number of CDR3 sequences turned up in both tissue and blood, a result put down to high CDR3 diversity combined with limited sampling.

The chain couples TRBV6-6 to TRBJ2-1, with a tentative D gene TRBD2 over 5 matching bases. The source of this sequence is a human donor with low-grade glioma or glioblastoma, undergoing nonglioma brain surgery, or in good health (not recorded which). Sequencing was performed on glioma tissue, nonneoplastic brain tissue, or PBMCs (not recorded which). CDR3 protein: CASSYSSGYNEQFF. In nucleotides, the sequence is TGTGCCAGCAGTTACAGCAGCGGCTACAATGAGCAGTTCTTC.